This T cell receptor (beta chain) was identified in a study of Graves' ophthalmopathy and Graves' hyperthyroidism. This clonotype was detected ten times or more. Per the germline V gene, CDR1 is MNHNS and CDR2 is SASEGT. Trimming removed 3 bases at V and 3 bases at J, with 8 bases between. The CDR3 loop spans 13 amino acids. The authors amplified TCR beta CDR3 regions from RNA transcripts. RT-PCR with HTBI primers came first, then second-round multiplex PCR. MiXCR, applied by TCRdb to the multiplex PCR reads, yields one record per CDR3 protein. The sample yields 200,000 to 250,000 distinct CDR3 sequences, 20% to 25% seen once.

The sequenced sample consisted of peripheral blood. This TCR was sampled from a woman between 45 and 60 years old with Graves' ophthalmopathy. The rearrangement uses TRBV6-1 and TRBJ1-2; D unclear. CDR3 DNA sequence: TGTGCCAGCAGTGAGAAGGAGGACTATGGCTACACCTTC. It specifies CASSEKEDYGYTF.